This TCR beta chain was found in a study of CD8+ T cells in alopecia areata. CDR3 size: 14 residues. Deletions cut 0 bases from V and 4 bases from J, with 10 bases between. Germline V gene sequence: CDR1 SGHDT, CDR2 YYEEEE. It was cDNA, reverse transcribed from extracted RNA, that served as the sequencing template. Using immunoSEQ multiplex PCR, the repertoire was profiled, and TCRdb retains in-frame clones only, with some absent. In the table there are about 150,000 clones, 62% of which are singletons. This TCR was recovered from a human donor in good health. Sequencing was carried out using CD8+ T cells sorted from blood. The rearrangement uses TRBV5-6 and TRBJ1-2, with D possibly TRBD1 on 5 matching bases. The CDR3 spells CASSLEQGAYGYTF. CDR3 coding DNA: TGTGCCAGCAGCTTGGAGCAGGGTGCCTATGGCTACACCTTC.